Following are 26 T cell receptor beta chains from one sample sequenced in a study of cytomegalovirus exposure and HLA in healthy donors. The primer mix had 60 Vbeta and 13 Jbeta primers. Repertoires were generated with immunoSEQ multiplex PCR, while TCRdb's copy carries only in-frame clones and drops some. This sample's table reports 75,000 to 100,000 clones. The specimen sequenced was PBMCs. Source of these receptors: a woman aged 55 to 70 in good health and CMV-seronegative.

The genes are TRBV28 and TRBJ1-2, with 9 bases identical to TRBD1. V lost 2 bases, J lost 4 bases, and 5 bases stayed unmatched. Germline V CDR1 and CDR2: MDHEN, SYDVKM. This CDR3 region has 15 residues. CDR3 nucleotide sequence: TGTGCCAGCAGTTTAGAAACAGGGGGCGCCTATGGCTACACCTTC. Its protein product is CASSLETGGAYGYTF.

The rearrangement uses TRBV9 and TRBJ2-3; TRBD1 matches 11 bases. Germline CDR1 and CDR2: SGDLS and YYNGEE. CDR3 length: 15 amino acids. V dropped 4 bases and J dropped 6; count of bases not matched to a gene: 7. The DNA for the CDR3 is TGTGCCAGCAGCCCTAGGACAGGGGGCGAGGATACGCAGTATTTT. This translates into CASSPRTGGEDTQYF. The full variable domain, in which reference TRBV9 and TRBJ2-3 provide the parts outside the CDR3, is DSGVTQTPKHLITATGQRVTLRCSPRSGDLSVYWYQQSLDQGLQFLIQYYNGEERAKGNILERFSAQQFPDLHSELNLSSLELGDSALYFCASSPRTGGEDTQYFGPGTRLTVL.

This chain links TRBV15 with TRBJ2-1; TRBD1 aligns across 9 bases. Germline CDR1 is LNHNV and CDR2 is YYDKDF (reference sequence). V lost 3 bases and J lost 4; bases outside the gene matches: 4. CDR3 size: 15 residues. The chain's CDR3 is CATSSDRGEYNEQFF. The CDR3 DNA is TGTGCCACCAGCAGCGACAGGGGGGAATACAATGAGCAGTTCTTC.

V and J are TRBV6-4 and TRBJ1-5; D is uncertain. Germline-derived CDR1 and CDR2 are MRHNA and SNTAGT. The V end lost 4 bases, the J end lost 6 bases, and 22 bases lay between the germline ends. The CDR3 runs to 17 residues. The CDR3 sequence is CASSVRPGPVEGQPQHF. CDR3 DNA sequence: TGTGCCAGCAGTGTTAGGCCTGGCCCGGTGGAGGGTCAGCCCCAGCATTTT.

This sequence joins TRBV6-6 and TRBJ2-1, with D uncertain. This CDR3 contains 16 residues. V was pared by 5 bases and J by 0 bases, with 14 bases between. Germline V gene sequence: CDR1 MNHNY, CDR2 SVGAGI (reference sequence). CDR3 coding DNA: TGTGCCAGCAGTACGGCGCGGCGTAGCTCCTACAATGAGCAGTTCTTC. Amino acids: CASSTARRSSYNEQFF.

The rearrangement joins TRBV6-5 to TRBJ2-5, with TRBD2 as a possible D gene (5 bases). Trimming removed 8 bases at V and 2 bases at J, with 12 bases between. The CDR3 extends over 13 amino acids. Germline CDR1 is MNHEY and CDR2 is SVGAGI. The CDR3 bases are TGTGCCAGCGCGTCGGACTTGCAAGAGACCCAGTACTTC. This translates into CASASDLQETQYF.

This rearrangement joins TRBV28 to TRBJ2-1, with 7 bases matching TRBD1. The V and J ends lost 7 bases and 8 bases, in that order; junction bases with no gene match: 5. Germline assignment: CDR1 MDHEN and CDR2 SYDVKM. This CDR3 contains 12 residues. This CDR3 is CASNNRGYEQFF. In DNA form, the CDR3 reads TGTGCCAGCAATAACAGGGGCTATGAGCAGTTCTTC.

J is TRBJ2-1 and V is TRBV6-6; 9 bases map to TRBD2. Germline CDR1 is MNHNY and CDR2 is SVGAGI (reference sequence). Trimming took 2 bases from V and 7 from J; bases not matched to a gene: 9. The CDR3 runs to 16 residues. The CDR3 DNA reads TGTGCCAGCAGTTACCTCCAACGCGGGAGGGAAAATGAGCAGTTCTTC. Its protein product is CASSYLQRGRENEQFF.

The CDR3 loop reads CASSPSGGEVAKNIQYF. The CDR3 DNA reads TGTGCCAGCAGTCCCTCGGGAGGGGAGGTAGCCAAAAACATTCAGTACTTC. This sequence joins TRBV28 and TRBJ2-4, with TRBD2 matching 8 bases. Germline V gives CDR1 MDHEN, CDR2 SYDVKM. The CDR3 spans 17 residues. V lost 5 bases, J lost 0 bases, and 9 bases stayed unmatched. Full variable domain (remainder filled in from reference TRBV28 and TRBJ2-4): DVKVTQSSRYLVKRTGEKVFLECVQDMDHENMFWYRQDPGLGLRLIYFSYDVKMKEKGDIPEGYSVSREKKERFSLILESASTNQTSMYLCASSPSGGEVAKNIQYFGAGTRLSVL.

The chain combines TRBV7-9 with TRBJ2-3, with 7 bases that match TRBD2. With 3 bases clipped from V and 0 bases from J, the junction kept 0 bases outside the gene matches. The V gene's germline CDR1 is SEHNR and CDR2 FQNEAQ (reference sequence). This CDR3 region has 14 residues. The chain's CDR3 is CASSFSGSTDTQYF. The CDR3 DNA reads TGTGCCAGCAGCTTTAGCGGGAGCACAGATACGCAGTATTTT.

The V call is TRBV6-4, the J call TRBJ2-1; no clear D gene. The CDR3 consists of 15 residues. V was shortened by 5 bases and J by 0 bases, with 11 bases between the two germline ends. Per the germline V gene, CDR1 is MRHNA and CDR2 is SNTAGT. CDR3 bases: TGTGCCAGCAGTTATGAGGAGAGCTCCTACAATGAGCAGTTCTTC. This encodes CASSYEESSYNEQFF.

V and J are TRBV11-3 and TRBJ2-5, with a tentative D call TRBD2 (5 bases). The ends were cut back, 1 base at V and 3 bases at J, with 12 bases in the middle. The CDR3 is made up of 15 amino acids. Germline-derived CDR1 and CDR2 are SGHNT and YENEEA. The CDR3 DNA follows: TGTGCCAGCAGCTTAGGGGGAGTTTGGGAAGAGACCCAGTACTTC. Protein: CASSLGGVWEETQYF.

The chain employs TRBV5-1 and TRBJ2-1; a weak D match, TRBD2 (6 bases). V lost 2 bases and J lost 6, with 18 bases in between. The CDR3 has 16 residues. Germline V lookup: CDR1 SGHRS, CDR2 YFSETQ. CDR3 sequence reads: CASSLGDSRGSNEQFF. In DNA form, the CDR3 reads TGCGCCAGCAGCTTAGGGGACTCGCGAGGGTCCAATGAGCAGTTCTTC.

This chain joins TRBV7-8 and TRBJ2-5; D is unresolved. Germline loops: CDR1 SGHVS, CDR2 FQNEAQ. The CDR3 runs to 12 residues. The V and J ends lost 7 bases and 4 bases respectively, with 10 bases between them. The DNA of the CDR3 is TGTGCCAGCACTCGGGTCCCAGAGACCCAGTACTTC. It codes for CASTRVPETQYF.

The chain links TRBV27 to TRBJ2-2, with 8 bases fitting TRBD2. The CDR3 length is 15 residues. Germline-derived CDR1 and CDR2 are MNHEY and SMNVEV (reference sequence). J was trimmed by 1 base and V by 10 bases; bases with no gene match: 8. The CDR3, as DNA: TGTGCCACTTTAGCGGGAAAGGTGAACACCGGGGAGCTGTTTTTT. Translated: CATLAGKVNTGELFF.

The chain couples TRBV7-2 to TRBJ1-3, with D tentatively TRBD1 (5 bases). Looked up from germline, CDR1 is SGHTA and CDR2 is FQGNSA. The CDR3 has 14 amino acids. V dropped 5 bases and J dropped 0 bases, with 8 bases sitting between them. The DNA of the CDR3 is TGTGCCAGCAGCCCACAGGACTCTGGAAACACCATATATTTT. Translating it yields CASSPQDSGNTIYF.

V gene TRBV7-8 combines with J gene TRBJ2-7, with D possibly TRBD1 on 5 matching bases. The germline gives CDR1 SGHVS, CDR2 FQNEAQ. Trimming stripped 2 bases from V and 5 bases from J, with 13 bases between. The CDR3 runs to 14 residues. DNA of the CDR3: TGTGCCAGCAGCTTAACCCTTGGGGCCCACGAGCAGTACTTC. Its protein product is CASSLTLGAHEQYF.

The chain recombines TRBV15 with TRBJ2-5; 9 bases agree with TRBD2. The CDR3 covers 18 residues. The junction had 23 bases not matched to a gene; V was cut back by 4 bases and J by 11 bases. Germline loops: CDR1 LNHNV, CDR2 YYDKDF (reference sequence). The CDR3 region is CATSTRERLADGPREQYF. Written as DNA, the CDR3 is TGTGCCACCAGCACAAGGGAACGACTAGCGGATGGGCCTCGGGAGCAGTACTTC.

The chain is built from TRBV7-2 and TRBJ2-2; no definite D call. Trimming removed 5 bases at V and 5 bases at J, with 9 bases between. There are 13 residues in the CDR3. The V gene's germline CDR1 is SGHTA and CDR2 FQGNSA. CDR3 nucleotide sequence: TGTGCCAGCAGCACACAGTTAACCGGGGAGCTGTTTTTT. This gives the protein CASSTQLTGELFF.

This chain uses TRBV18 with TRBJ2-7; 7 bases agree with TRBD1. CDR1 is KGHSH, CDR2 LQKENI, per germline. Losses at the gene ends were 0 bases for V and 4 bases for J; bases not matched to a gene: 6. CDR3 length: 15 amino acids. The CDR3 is CASSPPGQSTYEQYF. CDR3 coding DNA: TGTGCCAGCTCACCACCGGGACAGTCCACATACGAGCAGTACTTC.

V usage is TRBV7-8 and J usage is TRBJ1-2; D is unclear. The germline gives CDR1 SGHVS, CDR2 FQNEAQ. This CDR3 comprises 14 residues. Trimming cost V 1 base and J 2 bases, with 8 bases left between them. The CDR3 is CASSLDPGNYGYTF. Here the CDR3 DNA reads TGTGCCAGCAGCTTAGACCCGGGAAACTATGGCTACACCTTC.

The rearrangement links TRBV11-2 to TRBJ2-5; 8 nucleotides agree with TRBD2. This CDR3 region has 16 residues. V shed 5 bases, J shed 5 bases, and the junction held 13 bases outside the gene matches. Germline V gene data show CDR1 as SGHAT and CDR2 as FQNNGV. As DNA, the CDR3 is TGTGCCAGCAGCCCAGCCCTTACGGGGGGGAGGGAGACCCAGTACTTC. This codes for CASSPALTGGRETQYF. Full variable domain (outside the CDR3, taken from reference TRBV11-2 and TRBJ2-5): EAGVAQSPRYKIIEKRQSVAFWCNPISGHATLYWYQQILGQGPKLLIQFQNNGVVDDSQLPKDRFSAERLKGVDSTLKIQPAKLEDSAVYLCASSPALTGGRETQYFGPGTRLLVL.

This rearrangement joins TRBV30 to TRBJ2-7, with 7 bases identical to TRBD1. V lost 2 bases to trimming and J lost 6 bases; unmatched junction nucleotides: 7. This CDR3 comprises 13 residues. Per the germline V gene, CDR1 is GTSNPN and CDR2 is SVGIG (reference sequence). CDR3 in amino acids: CAWSRTGDSEQYF. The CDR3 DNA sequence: TGTGCCTGGAGTCGTACAGGGGATAGCGAGCAGTACTTC. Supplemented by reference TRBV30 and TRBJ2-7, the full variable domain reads SQTIHQWPATLVQPVGSPLSLECTVEGTSNPNLYWYRQAAGRGLQLLFYSVGIGQISSEVPQNLSASRPQDRQFILSSKKLLLSDSGFYLCAWSRTGDSEQYFGPGTRLTVT.

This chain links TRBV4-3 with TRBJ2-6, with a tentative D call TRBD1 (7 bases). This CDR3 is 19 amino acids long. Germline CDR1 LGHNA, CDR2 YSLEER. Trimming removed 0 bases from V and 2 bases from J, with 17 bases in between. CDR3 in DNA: TGCGCCAGCAGCCAAGACAGGGGGTCAGGAGGGGCTGGGGCCAACGTCCTGACTTTC. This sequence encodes CASSQDRGSGGAGANVLTF.

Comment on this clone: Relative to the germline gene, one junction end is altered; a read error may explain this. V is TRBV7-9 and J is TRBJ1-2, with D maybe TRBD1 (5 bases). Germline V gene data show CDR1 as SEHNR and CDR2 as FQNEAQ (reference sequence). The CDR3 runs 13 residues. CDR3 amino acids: CANSFDSPYGYTF. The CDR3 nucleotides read TGTGCCAACAGCTTCGACAGTCCCTATGGCTACACCTTC.

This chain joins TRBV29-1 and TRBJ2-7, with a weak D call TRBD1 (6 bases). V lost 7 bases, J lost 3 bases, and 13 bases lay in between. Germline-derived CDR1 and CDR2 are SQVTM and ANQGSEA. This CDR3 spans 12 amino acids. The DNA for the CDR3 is TGCAGCGCCTCTGTAGGGGGCTACGAGCAGTACTTC. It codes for CSASVGGYEQYF.